This TCR beta chain was captured in a study of identical twins (dated by TCRdb to the mid-2010s). Broadly, across the study: The study deep-sequenced TCR alpha and beta repertoires from monozygotic twins, unrelated adults of various ages and cord blood to test whether fetal clonotypes persist. To rule out contamination, replicate twin experiments were performed at different times with different library preparation protocols. General study outcomes and caveats: Out-of-frame TCR alpha sharing in monozygotic twins was systematically underestimated by recombination models, whereas sharing between unrelated individuals was in agreement with the recombination models. Compared with coincidental sharing between unrelated individuals, an excess of low generation-probability sequences was observed among out-of-frame TCR alpha sequences shared between twins. Conclusions relied on cross-sectional statistical analysis, since the same donors could not be followed over many years. The excess sharing between twins in beta out-of-frame sequences was weaker because fewer shared sequences reduced the signal-to-noise ratio. Fewer insertions were carried by abundant cord blood beta clonotypes; a weaker similar trend was observed in young adult naive repertoires, while no such trend was observed in memory repertoires. Zero-insertion analyses could be partly confounded by invariant T cells such as MAIT and iNKT, although diverse VJ usage argued against such confounding for most clonotypes.

Counted from cysteine to phenylalanine, this CDR3 has 14 amino acids. Of the read, only the CDR3 DNA is kept; its 42 bases are in frame from base 1. In the germline V gene (reference sequence), CDR1 corresponds to DFQATT and CDR2 to SNEGSKA. V is pared back by 0 bases and J by 5 bases, with 14 bases lying between the germline termini. The count of this clonotype is one. The clone's antigen remains unknown. There are no base qualities to consult, and no much larger clone falls within one base. One read gives only weak evidence. All donors were healthy Caucasians. Three pairs of female monozygotic twins, all aged roughly 18 to 29 years, made up the twin cohort. Peripheral blood mononuclear cells were the source from which RNA for the TCR libraries was isolated. The method behind the library was 5' RACE. Sequencing was carried out with an Illumina HiSeq 2000. Template switching introduced a universal primer binding site; the final cDNA contained a unique molecular identifier, enabling accurate counting of TCR cDNA molecules. Specific primers in the conserved constant-segment region were used to synthesize first-strand cDNA for the TCR alpha and beta chains. Each cDNA library was double barcoded, with a SMART-Mk sample barcode plus Illumina barcodes, to control for contamination. TruSeq adapter sequences along with Illumina sample barcodes were introduced in two successive PCR steps. The TCR alpha and beta cDNA libraries were sequenced on the Illumina HiSeq platform using custom primers. From the authors' description of their analysis: MiGEC was used to process raw reads and extract unique molecular identifiers, and MiXCR was used to find CDR3 positions. Recombination models were inferred per individual with the repgenHMM and IGoR tools using an EM algorithm. Shared clonotypes were analyzed with the tcR package in R, and sharing was normalized by the product of cloneset sizes. Out-of-frame nonproductive sequences were analyzed to study raw recombination free of thymic and clonal selection effects. TCRdb reprocessed the public reads (quality trimming at Q25 with fastp, clone calling with MiXCR) and kept in-frame beta chains. When rows share a CDR3 protein, they turn into one entry using the most common DNA and genes. These V and J calls derive from TCRdb rather than the authors' analysis. The sample includes nearly 900,000 distinct CDR3 sequences, with over 9% observed a single time. The ten biggest clones cover around 1.6% of the sample.

This sample was shared with a second study, whose subject was yellow fever vaccine responses in identical twins. The second study also describes: The T cell response to vaccination in identical twins was reported by the authors to appear partly convergent and partly personalized. Focusing on identical twins, the study followed the T cell clones that responded to the vaccine, and did so with precision.

The V and J segments used are TRBV20-1 and TRBJ2-7; TRBD1 is a possible D gene, resting on 7 matching bases. This clonotype originated in a woman aged 18-29 years in good health. Sequenced: PBMCs. The CDR3 region has the sequence CSARDRRGPDEQYF. In nucleotides, the sequence is TGCAGTGCTAGAGATCGGAGGGGGCCAGACGAGCAGTACTTC.